The T cell receptor beta chain under discussion was sequenced for a study of shared T cell receptors in the human thymus. In germline, CDR1 is MGHRA, CDR2 YSYEKL. The CDR3 runs to 18 residues. The V end was cut by 3 bases, the J end by 2 bases, with 23 bases between. Sequencing used immunoSEQ multiplex PCR; TCRdb keeps in-frame clones, though not all of them. The sample shows some 760,000 clones, 80% to 90% of them seen only once. Another study also made use of these data, one on human thymus T cells. Per that study: Donors were healthy Finnish babies undergoing corrective operations for congenital heart defects. Corrective cardiac surgery supplied the resected thymus tissue.

This clonotype was sampled from a girl less than two years old with a congenital heart defect. V gene TRBV4-1 combines with J gene TRBJ2-7; D possibly corresponds to TRBD1 (6 bases). The sample comprised thymocytes. CDR3 protein: CASSQLRTHPGHPYEQYF. In DNA, the CDR3 is TGCGCCAGCAGCCAGCTCCGAACGCATCCGGGACATCCCTACGAGCAGTACTTC.